The rows below give T cell receptor beta chains drawn from one sample of a study of cytomegalovirus exposure and HLA in healthy donors. TCRdb's table, derived via immunoSEQ multiplex PCR, lists solely in-frame clones and lacks some. This table holds roughly 200,000 clones, about four fifths found once. Sequencing was carried out using PBMCs. The receptor set was obtained from a woman aged 18-29 years in good health and CMV-seronegative. CDR3s include the opening cysteine and the closing phenylalanine or tryptophan. A D gene is named only where the DNA matches it firmly. A row's size may be missing; if present it is once, few, many or a size class.

D	size	J	V	DNA	CDR3
.	.	TRBJ2-3	TRBV10-2	TGCGCCAGCAGTGATGCAGGGGGCACAGATACGCAGTATTTT	CASSDAGGTDTQYF
.	once	TRBJ1-5	TRBV27	TGTGCCAGCAGCCCCTCGGCGGGGCAGCTCAATCAGCCCCAGCATTTT	CASSPSAGQLNQPQHF
TRBD1	.	TRBJ2-5	TRBV6-1	TGTGCCAGCAGTGGGACAGGGGTGGAGATTTACCAAGAGACCCAGTACTTC	CASSGTGVEIYQETQYF
TRBD2	.	TRBJ2-4	TRBV4-2	TGTGCCAGCAGCCAAGGTTGGGCTAGCGGGAGTTGGGACATTCAGTACTTC	CASSQGWASGSWDIQYF
.	.	TRBJ2-7	TRBV27	TGTGCCAGCAGTTTATCGCGGGACTCAATCTACGAGCAGTACTTC	CASSLSRDSIYEQYF
TRBD1	.	TRBJ2-2	TRBV19	TGTGCCAGTAAGTTCGGGACAGAGAACACCGGGGAGCTGTTTTTT	CASKFGTENTGELFF
TRBD2	.	TRBJ2-1	TRBV7-6	TGTGCCAGCAGCCTGGGACTAGCGGGAGGCGGTCTTTACAATGAGCAGTTCTTC	CASSLGLAGGGLYNEQFF
.	.	TRBJ2-7	TRBV27	TGTGCCAGCAGTCTACTGGGGCCCCTGGAGCAGTACTTC	CASSLLGPLEQYF
TRBD2	.	TRBJ2-7	TRBV27	TGTGCCAGCAGTGACCCGGGACAGGTGGGCCCTAGCGGGAGGGCCCACGAGCAGTACTTC	CASSDPGQVGPSGRAHEQYF
TRBD1	.	TRBJ2-5	TRBV18	TGTGCCAGCCAGGCACGACAGGGAGCGACCCAGTACTTC	CASQARQGATQYF
TRBD1	once	TRBJ1-1	TRBV19	TGTGCCAGTACTTTTAGCGGACAGGGACGTACTGAAGCTTTCTTT	CASTFSGQGRTEAFF
TRBD1	.	TRBJ1-4	TRBV7-8	TGTGCCAGCAGCCCGGCATGGGGCAGGGGGACTAATGAAAAACTGTTTTTT	CASSPAWGRGTNEKLFF
TRBD2	.	TRBJ2-1	TRBV29-1	TGCAGCGCATTAAGCGGGGATCCGGAGCAGTTCTTC	CSALSGDPEQFF
TRBD1	.	TRBJ1-4	TRBV28	TGTGCCAGCCTTTCCCGGACAGGGGGGATGGTGGAGGTGTTTTTT	CASLSRTGGMVEVFF